The 16 T cell receptor beta chains presented below share a single source sample, sequenced in a study of blood T cell repertoires in COVID-19. Sequencing used immunoSEQ multiplex PCR; TCRdb keeps in-frame clones, though not all of them. The sample yields about 82,000 clones, about 86% seen once. Input material: peripheral blood. These receptors all stem from a woman aged 60 to 75 with acute or convalescent COVID-19.

V is TRBV30 and J is TRBJ2-2, with D unclear. Germline V lookup: CDR1 GTSNPN, CDR2 SVGIG (reference sequence). V was clipped by 3 bases and J by 2 bases, with 7 bases between them. The length of the CDR3 is 13 residues. The CDR3 DNA is TGTGCCTGGAGATACTTCAACACCGGGGAGCTGTTTTTT. Amino acids: CAWRYFNTGELFF.

The rearrangement uses TRBV19 and TRBJ1-1; no clear D gene. CDR3 size: 15 residues. Germline CDR1 reads LNHDA; CDR2 reads SQIVND (reference sequence). Trimming took 7 bases from V and 0 from J, leaving 15 bases between them. The CDR3 DNA reads TGTGCCAGTACCGATTCCCGAAGAGTGAACACTGAAGCTTTCTTT. It specifies CASTDSRRVNTEAFF. Variable domain in full (rest from reference TRBV19 and TRBJ1-1): DGGITQSPKYLFRKEGQNVTLSCEQNLNHDAMYWYRQDPGQGLRLIYYSQIVNDFQKGDIAEGYSVSREKKESFPLTVTSAQKNPTAFYLCASTDSRRVNTEAFFGQGTRLTVV.

This clone was counted a single time. The chain recombines TRBV6-6 with TRBJ1-3; 7 bases fit TRBD1. CDR3 length: 16 amino acids. The ends lost 10 bases at V and 0 bases at J; junction bases unmatched: 12. CDR1 is MNHNY and CDR2 is SVGAGI in the germline V gene (reference sequence). CDR3 region: CATNRGIPLSGNTIYF. CDR3 DNA sequence: TGTGCCACCAACAGGGGAATACCACTCTCTGGAAACACCATATATTTT.

This chain links TRBV11-3 with TRBJ1-1; no firm D call. Germline V gives CDR1 SGHNT, CDR2 YENEEA. The CDR3 contains 14 residues. Trimming removed 5 bases at V and 5 bases at J, with 15 bases between. The CDR3 is CASSPQGERTEAFF. CDR3 in DNA: TGTGCCAGCAGCCCCCAAGGAGAGAGGACTGAAGCTTTCTTT.

The genes are TRBV28 and TRBJ1-2; D is uncertain. Trimming stripped 6 bases from V and 0 bases from J, with 11 bases between. The germline V gene encodes CDR1 MDHEN and CDR2 SYDVKM. The CDR3 covers 14 residues. CDR3 loop: CASRETAANYGYTF. The CDR3 coding sequence is TGTGCCAGCAGGGAGACGGCTGCTAACTATGGCTACACCTTC.

J is TRBJ2-7 and V is TRBV11-3, with TRBD2 identical over 10 bases. From germline, CDR1 is SGHNT and CDR2 YENEEA. Unmatched junction bases numbered 8, after V lost 5 bases and J lost 7 bases. The CDR3 totals 14 residues. The CDR3 sequence is CASSPRTSGIEQYF. For the CDR3, the DNA is TGTGCCAGCAGCCCCCGAACTAGCGGGATAGAGCAGTACTTC.

V and J are TRBV27 and TRBJ2-4, with D perhaps matching TRBD2 (6 bases). Germline CDR1 and CDR2: MNHEY and SMNVEV (reference sequence). The length of the CDR3 is 16 residues. The V end lost 6 bases, the J end lost 0 bases, and 15 bases lay between the germline ends. In nucleotides, the CDR3 is TGTGCCAGCAGCCCGGTGGGACTTGAAGCCAAAAACATTCAGTACTTC. Amino acids: CASSPVGLEAKNIQYF.

The chain uses TRBV4-3 and TRBJ1-2, with 12 bases fitting TRBD1. Germline lookup yields CDR1 LGHNA and CDR2 YSLEER. Germline trimming cut 2 bases from V and 7 bases from J; bases unmatched to any gene: 8. The CDR3 runs 16 residues. CDR3 in DNA: TGCGCCAGCAGCCAAAATATCCGGGACAGGGGGCCTGGCTACACCTTC. This encodes CASSQNIRDRGPGYTF.

The chain recombines TRBV19 with TRBJ1-4, with D tentatively TRBD1 (6 bases). The CDR3 contains 17 residues. V gave up 0 bases and J gave up 0 bases, with 11 bases separating them. Germline V gene data show CDR1 as LNHDA and CDR2 as SQIVND (reference sequence). CDR3 in amino acids: CASSIEWGPATNEKLFF. CDR3 nucleotides: TGTGCCAGTAGTATAGAATGGGGGCCAGCAACTAATGAAAAACTGTTTTTT. Full variable domain (rest looked up from reference TRBV19 and TRBJ1-4): DGGITQSPKYLFRKEGQNVTLSCEQNLNHDAMYWYRQDPGQGLRLIYYSQIVNDFQKGDIAEGYSVSREKKESFPLTVTSAQKNPTAFYLCASSIEWGPATNEKLFFGSGTQLSVL.

This clone has only one observation. CDR3: CASSQARTSVGNEQFF. The CDR3, as DNA: TGTGCCAGCAGCCAAGCCCGGACTTCCGTGGGGAATGAGCAGTTCTTC. The genes are TRBV3-1 (or the pseudogene TRBV3-2) and TRBJ2-1; TRBD2 is a possible D gene (5 bases). Trimming shortened V by 1 base and J by 7 bases, and 17 bases separated the two germline ends. This CDR3 spans 16 amino acids. Germline V gene data show CDR1 as LGHDT and CDR2 as YNNKEL (reference sequence).

The chain links TRBV10-1 to TRBJ2-7; no reliable D call. The CDR3 is 14 residues long. V lost 3 bases to trimming and J lost 3 bases, with 12 bases between them. Per the germline V gene, CDR1 is WNHNN and CDR2 is SYGVQD (reference sequence). CDR3 in amino acids: CASSEGGTIYEQYF. DNA for the CDR3: TGCGCCAGCAGTGAAGGCGGCACTATCTACGAGCAGTACTTC.

The rearrangement links TRBV3-1 (or the pseudogene TRBV3-2) to TRBJ2-1, with 8 bases that match TRBD2. The CDR3 spans 14 residues. V gave up 3 bases and J gave up 8 bases; unmatched junction bases: 6. In germline, CDR1 is LGHDT, CDR2 YNNKEL (reference sequence). CDR3 nucleotide sequence: TGTGCCAGCAGCCAGGGGGCTAGCGGGCATGAGCAGTTCTTC. It encodes CASSQGASGHEQFF.

The J gene is TRBJ2-1, the V gene TRBV3-1 (or the pseudogene TRBV3-2); 7 bases agree with TRBD1. From germline, CDR1 is LGHDT and CDR2 YNNKEL (reference sequence). J was trimmed by 10 bases and V by 1 base; bases with no gene match: 7. The CDR3 is 14 amino acids. CDR3 nucleotides: TGTGCCAGCAGCCAAGTTATAGGGGGCACGGAGCAGTTCTTC. It encodes CASSQVIGGTEQFF.

This clone was observed a handful of times. The genes are TRBV6-2 or TRBV6-3 and TRBJ1-5; 10 nucleotides line up with TRBD1. The CDR3 contains 17 residues. Germline-derived CDR1 and CDR2 are MNHEY and SVGEGT. Losses at the gene ends were 0 bases for V and 4 bases for J; bases not matched to a gene: 6. DNA of the CDR3: TGTGCCAGCAGTTACTCGCCGGGACAGGGGAAAAATCAGCCCCAGCATTTT. This sequence encodes CASSYSPGQGKNQPQHF.

The rearrangement joins TRBV5-1 to TRBJ2-5, with a tentative D call TRBD1 (6 bases). The CDR3 is 17 amino acids. CDR1 and CDR2 from the germline V gene are SGHRS and YFSETQ. V lost 4 bases, J lost 2 bases, and 21 bases lay in between. The CDR3 loop is CASSPGGPGHRQETQYF. CDR3 sequence (DNA): TGCGCCAGCAGCCCCGGTGGTCCGGGACATAGACAAGAGACCCAGTACTTC.

This chain links TRBV6-1 with TRBJ1-1; D is possibly TRBD1 (6 bases). This CDR3 spans 15 amino acids. V was clipped by 2 bases and J by 0 bases, with 10 bases between them. CDR1 and CDR2 (germline): MNHNS, SASEGT. The CDR3 nucleotides are TGTGCCAGCAGTGAACAGGGGCCCCTGAACACTGAAGCTTTCTTT. Translation gives CASSEQGPLNTEAFF.